Listed here are 20 T cell receptor beta chains from one sample, sequenced in a study of B cell selection in AIRE deficiency. The regulatory T cell sort gate was CD4+CD25hiCD127low/negative. Clones were sequenced by immunoSEQ multiplex PCR, and TCRdb holds only the in-frame ones, with some missing. The table lists about 21,000 clones, about 95% of them singletons. The specimen was Tregs sorted from PBMCs. The receptor set was obtained from a human donor with AIRE deficiency.

This chain joins TRBV5-1 and TRBJ1-6; tentatively, D is TRBD1 (5 bases). Trimming removed 0 bases at V and 8 bases at J, with 18 bases between. Germline CDR1 reads SGHRS; CDR2 reads YFSETQ. The CDR3 covers 17 residues. The chain's CDR3 is CASSLGTGRVGDSPLHF. CDR3 nucleotides: TGCGCCAGCAGCTTGGGGACGGGCAGGGTTGGAGATTCACCCCTCCACTTT.

The V gene is TRBV30, the J gene TRBJ2-7; D is unresolved. The germline V gene has CDR1 GTSNPN and CDR2 SVGIG (reference sequence). V gave up 5 bases and J gave up 5 bases, with 13 bases separating them. CDR3 length: 12 amino acids. The CDR3 DNA sequence: TGTGCCTGGGTGTTTGGGGTCAACGAGCAGTACTTC. This translates into CAWVFGVNEQYF.

The chain is built from TRBV28 and TRBJ2-7; unclear D gene. This CDR3 is built from 11 residues. V was cut by 6 bases and J by 2 bases, with 5 bases left in between. The germline V gene has CDR1 MDHEN and CDR2 SYDVKM. Here the CDR3 reads CASRNPYEQYF. CDR3 bases: TGTGCCAGCAGAAATCCCTACGAGCAGTACTTC.

The chain combines TRBV11-2 with TRBJ2-7; D ambiguous. The germline V gene encodes CDR1 SGHAT and CDR2 FQNNGV. The CDR3 loop spans 16 amino acids. Deletions cut 1 base from V and 0 bases from J, with 13 bases between. The CDR3 DNA reads TGTGCCAGCAGCTTAGGTTCGCGTTTTAACTCCTACGAGCAGTACTTC. This codes for CASSLGSRFNSYEQYF.

CDR3 sequence reads: CASSLWGSRDTEAFF. The CDR3 nucleotides read TGTGCCAGCAGTTTATGGGGGTCTCGGGACACTGAAGCTTTCTTT. This sequence joins TRBV28 and TRBJ1-1; no reliable D call. The CDR3 is made up of 15 amino acids. Germline V lookup: CDR1 MDHEN, CDR2 SYDVKM. V was pared by 0 bases and J by 3 bases, with 11 bases between. Full variable domain (remainder filled in from reference TRBV28 and TRBJ1-1): DVKVTQSSRYLVKRTGEKVFLECVQDMDHENMFWYRQDPGLGLRLIYFSYDVKMKEKGDIPEGYSVSREKKERFSLILESASTNQTSMYLCASSLWGSRDTEAFFGQGTRLTVV.

In nucleotides, the CDR3 is TGTGCCAGCAGTCTCCAGTACCAAAGGGGCTACGAGCAGTACTTC. It specifies CASSLQYQRGYEQYF. The chain joins TRBV7-8 to TRBJ2-5; a weak D match, TRBD1 (5 bases). The DNA end lines up better with TRBJ2-7; the J call may be wrong. CDR3 length equals 15 residues. In germline, CDR1 is SGHVS, CDR2 FQNEAQ.

The chain uses TRBV27 and TRBJ1-2; 10 bases are a match to TRBD1. V trimming: 5 bases; J trimming: 0 bases; junction bases outside the gene matches: 9. Germline V gene lookup returns CDR1 MNHEY and CDR2 SMNVEV (reference sequence). This CDR3 comprises 17 residues. CDR3 sequence: CASSGRQGARPNYGYTF. CDR3 in DNA: TGTGCCAGCAGTGGAAGACAGGGGGCCCGACCTAACTATGGCTACACCTTC.

The J gene is TRBJ2-5, the V gene TRBV7-8; 7 bases are shared with TRBD1. The CDR3 length is 18 residues. Trimming took 5 bases from V and 1 from J; bases not matched to a gene: 16. CDR1 is SGHVS, CDR2 FQNEAQ, per germline. The CDR3 DNA is TGTGCCAGCAGCGACCCCCCTCCCGGACAGGCCGGCCAAGAGACCCAGTACTTC. This encodes CASSDPPPGQAGQETQYF.

The rearrangement joins TRBV15 to TRBJ1-1; the D is unclear. Trimming took 0 bases from V and 4 from J, leaving 6 bases between them. Germline V gene lookup returns CDR1 LNHNV and CDR2 YYDKDF (reference sequence). This CDR3 contains 13 residues. CDR3 sequence reads: CATSRDPSTEAFF. The CDR3 DNA follows: TGTGCCACCAGCAGAGATCCCAGCACTGAAGCTTTCTTT.

V is TRBV6-5 and J is TRBJ2-1; the D gene is possibly TRBD1 (5 bases). Germline V CDR1 and CDR2: MNHEY, SVGAGI. CDR3 length: 13 residues. Trimming cost V 0 bases and J 8 bases, with 8 bases left between them. The DNA for the CDR3 is TGTGCCAGCAGTTACTCGGGGCTTTATGAGCAGTTCTTC. Residues: CASSYSGLYEQFF.

This clone is a singleton in its sample. The chain couples TRBV7-2 to TRBJ1-5; D not certain. Between the trimmed V and J ends, which lost 7 bases and 4 bases, there was a span of 11 bases. CDR1 SGHTA and CDR2 FQGNSA come from the germline V gene. This CDR3 comprises 13 residues. The CDR3 sequence: CASTSSMNQPQHF. The CDR3 nucleotides are TGTGCCAGCACATCCAGCATGAATCAGCCCCAGCATTTT. Full variable domain (missing parts from reference TRBV7-2 and TRBJ1-5): GAGVSQSPSNKVTEKGKDVELRCDPISGHTALYWYRQSLGQGLEFLIYFQGNSAPDKSGLPSDRFSAERTGGSVSTLTIQRTQQEDSAVYLCASTSSMNQPQHFGDGTRLSIL.

This clone appeared a single time. The chain is built from TRBV7-2 and TRBJ1-5; TRBD1 is a possible D gene (6 bases). Germline V gene sequence: CDR1 SGHTA, CDR2 FQGNSA. This CDR3 region has 14 residues. V was shortened by 5 bases and J by 0 bases, with 8 bases between the two germline ends. The CDR3 protein is CASSVQGSNQPQHF. CDR3 sequence (DNA): TGTGCCAGCAGCGTACAGGGTAGCAATCAGCCCCAGCATTTT.

The gene calls are TRBV7-6 and TRBJ1-1, with 7 bases aligning to TRBD1. Germline CDR1 SGHVS, CDR2 FNYEAQ. The CDR3 is 14 amino acids. V shed 0 bases and J 4 bases; nucleotides not matched to a gene: 2. The DNA for the CDR3 is TGTGCCAGCAGCTTAGCATCAGGGGGCACTGAAGCTTTCTTT. Its protein is CASSLASGGTEAFF. Supplemented by reference TRBV7-6 and TRBJ1-1, the full variable domain reads GAGVSQSPRYKVTKRGQDVALRCDPISGHVSLYWYRQALGQGPEFLTYFNYEAQQDKSGLPNDRFSAERPEGSISTLTIQRTEQRDSAMYRCASSLASGGTEAFFGQGTRLTVV.

This clone is a singleton in its sample. The V and J genes are TRBV4-1 and TRBJ2-5; D might be TRBD2 (6 bases). CDR1 is MGHRA and CDR2 is YSYEKL in the germline V gene. CDR3 size: 17 residues. Trimming cost V 1 base and J 5 bases, with 20 bases left between them. The CDR3 protein is CASSQGGEGARLETQYF. The DNA for the CDR3 is TGCGCCAGCAGCCAAGGCGGGGAAGGGGCGCGCCTGGAGACCCAGTACTTC.

This chain joins TRBV5-4 and TRBJ2-7; 13 nucleotides line up with TRBD2. Germline V lookup: CDR1 SGHNT, CDR2 YYREEE (reference sequence). V was clipped by 4 bases and J by 5 bases; unmatched bases: 9. This CDR3 has 16 amino acids. This CDR3 reads CASSIGLAGAVDEQYF. The CDR3 DNA is TGTGCCAGCAGCATAGGACTAGCGGGAGCTGTAGACGAGCAGTACTTC. Together with reference TRBV5-4 and TRBJ2-7, the CDR3 gives the full variable domain: ETGVTQSPTHLIKTRGQQVTLRCSSQSGHNTVSWYQQALGQGPQFIFQYYREEENGRGNFPPRFSGLQFPNYSSELNVNALELDDSALYLCASSIGLAGAVDEQYFGPGTRLTVT.

This chain connects TRBV10-3 to TRBJ2-7, with D possibly TRBD1 on 6 matching bases. Germline-derived CDR1 and CDR2 are ENHRY and SYGVKD. The CDR3 covers 13 residues. Trimming took 6 bases from V and 3 from J, leaving 12 bases between them. CDR3 amino acids: CAISQGLFYEQYF. CDR3 DNA sequence: TGTGCCATCAGCCAGGGGCTTTTCTACGAGCAGTACTTC.

The chain is built from TRBV6-5 and TRBJ2-7; 7 bases match TRBD1. The CDR3 length is 15 residues. Germline CDR1 and CDR2: MNHEY and SVGAGI. V was pared by 5 bases and J by 5 bases, with 12 bases of the junction left unmatched. The CDR3 DNA is TGTGCCAGCAGTAGACAGGGATTAAATCCACACGAGCAGTACTTC. Protein sequence: CASSRQGLNPHEQYF.

V gene TRBV4-3 combines with J gene TRBJ2-1; 11 bases fit TRBD2. The V gene's germline CDR1 is LGHNA and CDR2 YSLEER. The CDR3 is 16 amino acids. Germline trimming cut 4 bases from V and 1 base from J; bases unmatched to any gene: 3. This CDR3 is CASSRSSGRSYNEQFF. DNA of the CDR3: TGCGCCAGCAGCCGCTCTAGCGGGAGGTCCTACAATGAGCAGTTCTTC.

J is TRBJ2-2 and V is TRBV6-5; TRBD2 might be the D (5 bases). The CDR3 has 15 residues. The V and J ends lost 2 bases and 6 bases respectively, with 13 bases between them. Germline V gene lookup returns CDR1 MNHEY and CDR2 SVGAGI. The CDR3 loop is CASSYLGKVPGELFF. CDR3 DNA: TGTGCCAGCAGTTACCTCGGGAAAGTGCCCGGGGAGCTGTTTTTT.

In nucleotides, the CDR3 is TGTGCCAGCAGTTACCGGACAAGTACTGAAGCTTTCTTT. Encoded protein: CASSYRTSTEAFF. The V and J genes are TRBV6-5 and TRBJ1-1, with D perhaps matching TRBD1 (5 bases). The CDR3 spans 13 residues. Germline V gene data show CDR1 as MNHEY and CDR2 as SVGAGI. V was pared by 2 bases and J by 5 bases, with 9 bases between.